This section outlines one T cell receptor (beta chain) sequence together with its context. Antigen unknown. Here immunoSEQ multiplex PCR was the method, and the copy in TCRdb shows in-frame clones only, minus some. The table shows 100,000 or so clones, with more than 85% occurring only once. These data belong to a study of siplizumab effects on memory and regulatory T cells. Study-wide results and limits: Researchers did not confirm the suppressive function of proliferating Tregs from siplizumab cultures. A major contribution to the alloresponse seemed to be made by naive T cells, which seemed more diverse than memory cells.

The CDR3 totals 17 residues. V gave up 0 bases and J gave up 0 bases, with 13 bases separating them. Germline loops: CDR1 SGDLS, CDR2 YYNGEE. The sample was CD4+ T cells sorted from blood. The sequence derives from a human donor in good health. This chain uses TRBV9 with TRBJ2-1; D is undetermined. CDR3: CASSVDLGYLSYNEQFF. The CDR3 DNA reads as TGTGCCAGCAGCGTAGACCTCGGCTACCTCTCCTACAATGAGCAGTTCTTC.